A selection of T cell receptor beta chains follows, all from one sample in a study of cytomegalovirus exposure and HLA in healthy donors. Sequenced by immunoSEQ multiplex PCR; TCRdb stores in-frame clones only, minus some. The profile shows tens of thousands of clones, 85% to 95% of them singletons. Specimen: PBMCs. All receptors derive from a man in his late teens or twenties in good health and CMV-seronegative. The conserved cysteine and the conserved F or W are not part of the CDR3 here.

V gene: TRBV29-1; J gene: TRBJ2-3; CDR3 length: 13; CDR3 protein: SVVGLAVPTDTQY
V gene: TRBV30; J gene: TRBJ1-6; CDR3 length: 15; CDR3 protein: AWRETRQLLYNSPLH
V gene: TRBV11-2; J gene: TRBJ2-7; CDR3 length: 15; CDR3 protein: ASSLGVRGKGTTEQY
V gene: TRBV9; J gene: TRBJ1-4; CDR3 length: 13; CDR3 protein: ASSPQTGPGEKLF
V gene: TRBV7-2; J gene: TRBJ1-1; CDR3 length: 12; CDR3 protein: ASRPGRGNTEAF
V gene: TRBV5-1; J gene: TRBJ2-2; CDR3 length: 13; CDR3 protein: ASRSDRAHTGELF
V gene: TRBV6-6; J gene: TRBJ1-3; CDR3 length: 14; CDR3 protein: ASSFTPGSAGNTIY
V gene: TRBV4-2; J gene: TRBJ2-7; CDR3 length: 14; CDR3 protein: ASSQDQRQGTHEQY
V gene: TRBV7-9; J gene: TRBJ1-2; CDR3 length: 15; CDR3 protein: ASSPETGGPANYGYT
V gene: TRBV6-1; J gene: TRBJ1-2; CDR3 length: 12; CDR3 protein: ATLRGDRESGYT
V gene: TRBV6-6; J gene: TRBJ1-1; CDR3 length: 13; CDR3 protein: ASNRDRGTGTEAF
V gene: TRBV21-1; J gene: TRBJ1-1; CDR3 length: 13; CDR3 protein: ASTSRDRGFTEAF
V gene: TRBV7-2; J gene: TRBJ1-2; CDR3 length: 13; CDR3 protein: ASSTSGTGGRGYT